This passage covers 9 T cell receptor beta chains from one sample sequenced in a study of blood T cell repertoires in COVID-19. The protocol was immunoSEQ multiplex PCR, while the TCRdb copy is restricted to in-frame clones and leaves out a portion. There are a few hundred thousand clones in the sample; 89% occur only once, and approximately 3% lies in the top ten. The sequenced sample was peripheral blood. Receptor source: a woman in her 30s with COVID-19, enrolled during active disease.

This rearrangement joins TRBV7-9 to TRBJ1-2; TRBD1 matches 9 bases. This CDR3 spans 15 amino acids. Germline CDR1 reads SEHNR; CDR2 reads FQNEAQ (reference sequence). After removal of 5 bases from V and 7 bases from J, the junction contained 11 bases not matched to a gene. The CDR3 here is CASSPWTGVRTGYTF. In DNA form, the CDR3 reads TGTGCCAGCAGCCCATGGACAGGGGTAAGGACTGGCTACACCTTC.

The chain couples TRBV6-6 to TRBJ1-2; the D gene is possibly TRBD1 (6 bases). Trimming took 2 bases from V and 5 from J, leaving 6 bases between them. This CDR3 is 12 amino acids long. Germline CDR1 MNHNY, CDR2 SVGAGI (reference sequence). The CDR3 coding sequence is TGTGCCAGCAGTTACAGGGGGTATGGCTACACCTTC. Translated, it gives CASSYRGYGYTF.

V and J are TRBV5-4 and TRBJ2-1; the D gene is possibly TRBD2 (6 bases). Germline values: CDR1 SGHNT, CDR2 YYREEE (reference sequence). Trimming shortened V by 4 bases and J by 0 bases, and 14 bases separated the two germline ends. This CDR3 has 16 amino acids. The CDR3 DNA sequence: TGTGCCAGCAGCAGGGACTTCCAGAGCTCCTACAATGAGCAGTTCTTC. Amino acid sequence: CASSRDFQSSYNEQFF.

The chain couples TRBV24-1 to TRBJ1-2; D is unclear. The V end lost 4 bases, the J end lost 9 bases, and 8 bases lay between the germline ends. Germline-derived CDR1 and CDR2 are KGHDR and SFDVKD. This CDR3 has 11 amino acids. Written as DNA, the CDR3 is TGTGCCACCAGTGACACCGGTCGCTACACCTTC. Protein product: CATSDTGRYTF.

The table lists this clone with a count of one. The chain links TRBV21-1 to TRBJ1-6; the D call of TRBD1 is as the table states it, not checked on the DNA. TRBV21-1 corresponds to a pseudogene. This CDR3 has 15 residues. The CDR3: CASSDRDRPNSPLHF. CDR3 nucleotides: TGTGCCAGCAGCGACCGGGACAGGCCTAATTCACCCCTCCACTTT.

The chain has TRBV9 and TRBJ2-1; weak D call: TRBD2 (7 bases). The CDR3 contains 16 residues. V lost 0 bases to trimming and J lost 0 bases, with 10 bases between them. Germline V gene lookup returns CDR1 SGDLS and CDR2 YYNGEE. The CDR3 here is CASSVEGGSSYNEQFF. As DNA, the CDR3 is TGTGCCAGCAGCGTAGAGGGGGGGAGCTCCTACAATGAGCAGTTCTTC.

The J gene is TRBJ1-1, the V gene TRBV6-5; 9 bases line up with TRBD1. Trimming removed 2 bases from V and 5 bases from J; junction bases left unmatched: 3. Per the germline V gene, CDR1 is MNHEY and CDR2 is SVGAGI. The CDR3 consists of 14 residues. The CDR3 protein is CASSYTGQGTEAFF. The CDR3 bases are TGTGCCAGCAGTTACACGGGACAGGGAACTGAAGCTTTCTTT.

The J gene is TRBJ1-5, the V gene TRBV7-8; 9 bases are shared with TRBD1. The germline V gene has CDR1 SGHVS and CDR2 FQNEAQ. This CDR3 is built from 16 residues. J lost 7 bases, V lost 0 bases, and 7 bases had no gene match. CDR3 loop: CASSLAGQGFGQPQHF. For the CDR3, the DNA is TGTGCCAGCAGCTTAGCGGGACAGGGTTTTGGGCAGCCCCAGCATTTT.

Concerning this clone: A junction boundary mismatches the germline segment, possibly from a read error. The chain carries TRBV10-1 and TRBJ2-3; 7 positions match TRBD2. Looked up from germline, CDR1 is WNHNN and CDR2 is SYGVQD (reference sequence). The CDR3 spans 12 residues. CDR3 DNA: TGCGCCAGCAGTGATGCGAGCGGGGTGGGACATTTT. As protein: CASSDASGVGHF.